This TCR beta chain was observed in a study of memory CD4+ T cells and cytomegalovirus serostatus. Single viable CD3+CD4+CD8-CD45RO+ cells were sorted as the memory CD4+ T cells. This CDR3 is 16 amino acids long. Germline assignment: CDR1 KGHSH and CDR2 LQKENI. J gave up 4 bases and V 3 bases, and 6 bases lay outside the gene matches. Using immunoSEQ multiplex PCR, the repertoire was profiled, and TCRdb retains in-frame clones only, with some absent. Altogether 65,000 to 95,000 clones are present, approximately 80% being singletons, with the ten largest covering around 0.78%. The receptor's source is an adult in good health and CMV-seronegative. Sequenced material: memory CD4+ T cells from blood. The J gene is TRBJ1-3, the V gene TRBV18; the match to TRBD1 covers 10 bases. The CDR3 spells CASSPPGQGSGNTIYF. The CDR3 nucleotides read TGTGCCAGCTCACCGCCGGGACAGGGGTCCGGAAACACCATATATTTT.